This entry lists 21 T cell receptor beta chains sequenced from one sample in a study of T-cell reconstitution after alpha-beta-depleted transplantation in children. Preparing the TCRbeta library involved the use of unique molecular identifiers. One entry per CDR3 protein results from TCRdb running MiXCR on the PCR reads. The repertoire holds 250,000 to 300,000 distinct CDR3 sequences, with 9.9% as singletons. Sequences were derived from PBMCs from the stem cell graft donor, sampled from the stem cell graft. All receptors derive from a human donor who donated a stem cell graft to a child with SCID.

Written as DNA, the CDR3 is TGTGCCAGCAGTAGGGGTCCACTCGGCACAGATACGCAGTATTTT. Its protein product is CASSRGPLGTDTQYF. This chain uses TRBV6-1 with TRBJ2-3; perhaps TRBD1 as D (5 bases). V gave up 5 bases and J gave up 1 base, with 13 bases separating them. The length of the CDR3 is 15 residues. CDR1 MNHNS and CDR2 SASEGT come from the germline V gene.

This clonotype turned up a few times. This rearrangement joins TRBV14 to TRBJ2-1, with D perhaps being TRBD1 or TRBD2 (6 bases each). The germline V and J ends were trimmed by 1 base and 3 bases, with 16 bases remaining between them. Germline CDR1 and CDR2: SGHDN and FVKESK. The CDR3 runs to 17 residues. The CDR3 loop reads CASSQGLTGANYNEQFF. The CDR3 DNA follows: TGTGCCAGCAGCCAAGGGCTTACGGGGGCTAACTACAATGAGCAGTTCTTC.

The sample holds a few counts of this clonotype. This sequence joins TRBV27 and TRBJ2-7; the D is unclear. Germline loops: CDR1 MNHEY, CDR2 SMNVEV (reference sequence). V was trimmed by 3 bases and J by 3 bases, leaving 9 bases between them. CDR3 size: 13 residues. CDR3 nucleotides: TGTGCCAGCAGTTTCCGAGGCCTCTACGAGCAGTACTTC. This encodes CASSFRGLYEQYF.

This chain uses TRBV20-1 with TRBJ2-3; 9 bases are a match to TRBD2. Germline assignment: CDR1 DFQATT and CDR2 SNEGSKA (reference sequence). The CDR3 extends over 16 amino acids. V gave up 3 bases and J gave up 3 bases; unmatched junction bases: 10. The CDR3 nucleotides read TGCAGTGCTAGCATACCGGCGGGGGGGCTTACAGATACGCAGTATTTT. Translated, it gives CSASIPAGGLTDTQYF.

The sample holds many counts of this clonotype. The chain couples TRBV12-3 or TRBV12-4 to TRBJ2-1; the D gene is possibly TRBD2 (6 bases). There are 12 residues in the CDR3. V was shortened by 3 bases and J by 10 bases, with 10 bases between the two germline ends. CDR3 region: CASSFLRGEQFF. CDR3 nucleotides: TGTGCCAGCAGTTTTCTCCGGGGGGAGCAGTTCTTC.

At least ten counts were recorded for this clonotype. J is TRBJ1-1 and V is TRBV2; D is unresolved. CDR1 and CDR2 (germline): SNHLY, FYNNEI. V lost 0 bases, J lost 1 base, and 9 bases lay in between. This CDR3 has 15 amino acids. The DNA for the CDR3 is TGTGCCAGCAGTGAAGCGCAGTCCCCGAACACTGAAGCTTTCTTT. Residues: CASSEAQSPNTEAFF.

This rearrangement joins TRBV29-1 to TRBJ2-2; D possibly corresponds to TRBD1 (5 bases). The ends were cut back, 4 bases at V and 1 base at J, with 10 bases in the middle. This CDR3 is 14 amino acids long. Germline V CDR1 and CDR2: SQVTM, ANQGSEA. DNA of the CDR3: TGCAGCGTTGGTTGGCAGGGGAACACCGGGGAGCTGTTTTTT. It is translated as CSVGWQGNTGELFF.

This sequence joins TRBV20-1 and TRBJ1-4; D possibly corresponds to TRBD1 (5 bases). CDR3 size: 13 residues. Germline CDR1 reads DFQATT; CDR2 reads SNEGSKA (reference sequence). Trimming pared 4 bases from V and 3 bases from J, leaving 9 bases between. CDR3 sequence: CSATSGPNEKLFF. Written as DNA, the CDR3 is TGCAGTGCTACCTCAGGGCCTAATGAAAAACTGTTTTTT.

This clonotype was observed many times. The chain recombines TRBV5-1 with TRBJ1-1; D is unclear. With 0 bases removed from V and 3 bases from J, the gap between germline ends came to 6 bases. CDR3 length: 13 residues. Per germline, CDR1 SGHRS and CDR2 YFSETQ. The CDR3 spells CASSLVEYTEAFF. In DNA, the CDR3 is TGCGCCAGCAGCTTGGTAGAGTACACTGAAGCTTTCTTT.

This clonotype came up many times. The chain is built from TRBV2 and TRBJ1-4; the D gene is possibly TRBD1 (6 bases). This CDR3 contains 14 residues. Trimming shortened V by 8 bases and J by 8 bases, and 18 bases separated the two germline ends. The germline CDR1 and CDR2 sequences are SNHLY and FYNNEI. CDR3 sequence (DNA): TGTGCCAGCGGGGGAGACAGGACCTCCGAAAAACTGTTTTTT. It codes for CASGGDRTSEKLFF.

The chain carries TRBV11-1 and TRBJ2-7; D is possibly TRBD2 (6 bases). Trimming shortened V by 4 bases and J by 6 bases, and 10 bases separated the two germline ends. The CDR3 totals 12 residues. Looked up from germline, CDR1 is SGHAT and CDR2 is FQDESV (reference sequence). The CDR3 coding sequence is TGTGCCAGCAGCTCGGGGGACGGCGAGCAGTACTTC. The encoded protein is CASSSGDGEQYF. Looking up the rest from reference TRBV11-1 and TRBJ2-7 gives the full variable domain: EAEVAQSPRYKITEKSQAVAFWCDPISGHATLYWYRQILGQGPELLVQFQDESVVDDSQLPKDRFSAERLKGVDSTLKIQPAELGDSAMYLCASSSGDGEQYFGPGTRLTVT.

This clonotype was seen more than once but under ten times. V usage is TRBV13 and J usage is TRBJ2-3, with D tentatively TRBD2 (5 bases). This CDR3 contains 15 residues. The germline V and J ends were trimmed by 5 bases and 0 bases, with 12 bases remaining between them. Germline V CDR1 and CDR2: PRHDT, FYEKMQ (reference sequence). The CDR3 nucleotides read TGTGCCAGCAGCACCCGGACTGGTAGCACAGATACGCAGTATTTT. Encoded protein: CASSTRTGSTDTQYF.

Remarks on this clonotype: A clone one base away is much larger, so this may be a read error. This chain links TRBV6-5 with TRBJ2-7; D is uncertain. Germline CDR1 reads MNHEY; CDR2 reads SVGAGI. This CDR3 has 14 amino acids. CDR3 nucleotide sequence: TGTGCCAGCAGTTACTCACGGTCCTCCTACGAGAAGTACTTC. Encoded protein: CASSYSRSSYEKYF.

In this sample, this clonotype turned up many times. The rearrangement joins TRBV2 to TRBJ2-1, with TRBD2 as a possible D gene (7 bases). This CDR3 contains 14 residues. Trimming stripped 10 bases from V and 3 bases from J, with 16 bases between. Per the germline V gene, CDR1 is SNHLY and CDR2 is FYNNEI. The CDR3 loop is CATYPGGSYNEQFF. CDR3 bases: TGTGCCACCTACCCGGGGGGCAGCTACAATGAGCAGTTCTTC.

V is TRBV7-8 and J is TRBJ1-2; D possibly corresponds to TRBD1 (5 bases). Trimming took 1 base from V and 6 from J, leaving 18 bases between them. CDR1 SGHVS and CDR2 FQNEAQ come from the germline V gene. The CDR3 has 16 residues. For the CDR3, the DNA is TGTGCCAGCAGCTTAGTGGCGGGACTGCGTGAGGATGGCTACACCTTC. It specifies CASSLVAGLREDGYTF.

The V gene is TRBV3-1, the J gene TRBJ2-1, with a tentative D call TRBD2 (5 bases). The length of the CDR3 is 13 residues. CDR1 is LGHDT, CDR2 YNNKEL, per germline (reference sequence). The V gene lost 8 bases and the J gene lost 0 bases, with 8 bases spanning the gap. The CDR3 sequence: CASRLNSYNEQFF. CDR3 bases: TGTGCCAGCCGACTAAACTCCTACAATGAGCAGTTCTTC.

The CDR3 nucleotides are TGTGCCAGCAGCTTACAGGGATGGGATGGCTACACCTTC. Translation gives CASSLQGWDGYTF. J is TRBJ1-2 and V is TRBV7-9; D is perhaps TRBD1 (5 bases). The germline CDR1 and CDR2 sequences are SEHNR and FQNEAQ (reference sequence). The CDR3 is 13 residues long. The V and J ends lost 2 bases and 6 bases respectively, with 10 bases between them.

This clonotype was counted a single time. At one end the junction does not follow the germline gene, possibly because of a read error. The chain has TRBV5-1 and TRBJ1-1, with D perhaps TRBD1 (6 bases). Looked up from germline, CDR1 is SGHRS and CDR2 is YFSETQ. This CDR3 spans 13 amino acids. The CDR3: CDSSGQQNTEAFF. CDR3 nucleotides: TGCGACAGCTCCGGACAGCAGAACACTGAAGCTTTCTTT.

This clonotype was counted only a few times. CDR3 residues: CASSLVGQGGNEQFF. CDR3 bases: TGCGCCAGCAGCTTGGTGGGACAGGGCGGCAATGAGCAGTTCTTC. The chain joins TRBV5-1 to TRBJ2-1; 9 nucleotides align to TRBD1. This CDR3 is 15 amino acids long. Germline assignment: CDR1 SGHRS and CDR2 YFSETQ. The ends lost 0 bases at V and 6 bases at J; junction bases unmatched: 4.

The rearrangement uses TRBV12-3 or TRBV12-4 and TRBJ2-1; D may be TRBD2 (6 bases). Trimming shortened V by 4 bases and J by 5 bases, and 12 bases separated the two germline ends. The CDR3 totals 14 residues. CDR3 coding DNA: TGTGCCAGCAGTTCCGGTGGAGGGCACAATGAGCAGTTCTTC. It codes for CASSSGGGHNEQFF.

This sequence joins TRBV3-1 and TRBJ2-1, with 9 bases lining up with TRBD2. Per germline, CDR1 LGHDT and CDR2 YNNKEL (reference sequence). The CDR3 has 17 amino acids. Unmatched junction bases numbered 9, after V lost 6 bases and J lost 0 bases. CDR3 amino acids: CASSPLGGGASYNEQFF. DNA of the CDR3: TGTGCCAGCAGTCCCCTTGGCGGGGGGGCCTCCTACAATGAGCAGTTCTTC.